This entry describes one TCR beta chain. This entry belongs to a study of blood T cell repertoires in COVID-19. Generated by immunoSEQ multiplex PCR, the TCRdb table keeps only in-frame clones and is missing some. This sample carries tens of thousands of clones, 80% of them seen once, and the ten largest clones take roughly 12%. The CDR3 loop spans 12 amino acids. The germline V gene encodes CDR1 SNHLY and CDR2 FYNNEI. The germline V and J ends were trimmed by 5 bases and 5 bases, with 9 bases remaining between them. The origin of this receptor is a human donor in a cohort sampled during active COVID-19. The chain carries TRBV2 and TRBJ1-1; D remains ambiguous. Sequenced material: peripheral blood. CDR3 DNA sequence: TGTGCCAGCAGTCCCCCCCCAACTGAAGCTTTCTTT. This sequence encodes CASSPPPTEAFF.